What follows are 8 T cell receptor beta chains derived from one specimen sequenced in a study of blood T cell repertoires in COVID-19. Measured with immunoSEQ multiplex PCR; TCRdb has only the in-frame clones, and not every one. Found here are approximately 250,000 clones, approximately 90% of them singletons; the top ten hold 3.5% to 5%. Sequencing was carried out using PBMCs or T cells enriched from blood (not recorded which). The source is a woman aged 25 to 45 who had recovered from COVID-19.

The chain links TRBV9 to TRBJ2-5; 8 positions agree with TRBD2. The CDR3 runs to 15 residues. With 4 bases clipped from V and 5 bases from J, the junction kept 10 bases outside the gene matches. CDR1 and CDR2 from the germline V gene are SGDLS and YYNGEE. CDR3 protein: CASSPGSGRVETQYF. The CDR3 bases are TGTGCCAGCAGCCCCGGGAGCGGGAGAGTCGAGACCCAGTACTTC.

The rearrangement uses TRBV19 and TRBJ1-2; D not resolved. Germline lookup yields CDR1 LNHDA and CDR2 SQIVND (reference sequence). The CDR3 is 15 residues long. Trimming took 3 bases from V and 6 from J, leaving 17 bases between them. CDR3: CASSIVVQTLHGYTF. The CDR3 coding sequence is TGTGCCAGTAGTATTGTTGTCCAGACACTTCATGGCTACACCTTC.

J is TRBJ2-1 and V is TRBV4-1, with 12 bases lining up with TRBD2. This CDR3 is 18 amino acids long. The trim removed 3 bases at V and 7 bases at J, leaving 13 bases unmatched. Germline V lookup: CDR1 MGHRA, CDR2 YSYEKL. This CDR3 reads CASSQSTSGSPPPNEQFF. The CDR3 DNA is TGCGCCAGCAGCCAGTCGACTAGCGGGAGCCCCCCCCCGAATGAGCAGTTCTTC.

V is TRBV7-2 and J is TRBJ2-1, with TRBD2 matching 9 bases. The V and J ends lost 1 base and 4 bases, in that order; junction bases with no gene match: 2. Germline CDR1 is SGHTA and CDR2 is FQGNSA. CDR3 length: 15 amino acids. CDR3 sequence: CASSLDSGGYNEQFF. The CDR3, as DNA: TGTGCCAGCAGCTTAGATAGCGGGGGTTACAATGAGCAGTTCTTC.

The chain is built from TRBV6-1 and TRBJ1-2, with D possibly matching TRBD1 (6 bases). CDR3 length: 15 amino acids. V lost 3 bases and J lost 0, with 11 bases in between. Per germline, CDR1 MNHNS and CDR2 SASEGT. The CDR3 nucleotides read TGTGCCAGCAGTGAGGGGGCCTCCCCTAACTATGGCTACACCTTC. Translating gives CASSEGASPNYGYTF.

The chain uses TRBV28 and TRBJ1-2; the match to TRBD1 covers 10 bases. Trimming removed 3 bases from V and 7 bases from J; junction bases left unmatched: 11. This CDR3 contains 16 residues. Germline V gives CDR1 MDHEN, CDR2 SYDVKM. The CDR3 bases are TGTGCCAGCAGTTTTTGGGGACAGGGGATCTATGGTGGCTACACCTTC. Translating gives CASSFWGQGIYGGYTF.

The chain is built from TRBV6-5 and TRBJ1-2; 8 bases are shared with TRBD1. There are 13 residues in the CDR3. Germline V lookup: CDR1 MNHEY, CDR2 SVGAGI. With V trimmed by 10 bases and J by 1 base, 5 bases remained unmatched. The CDR3 DNA is TGTGCCACCAGGGGGCCGAGTAACTATGGCTACACCTTC. Its protein is CATRGPSNYGYTF.

In its sample, this clone was seen once. The J gene is TRBJ2-5, the V gene TRBV28; 9 bases are shared with TRBD2. The CDR3 extends over 16 amino acids. In germline, CDR1 is MDHEN, CDR2 SYDVKM. J gave up 3 bases and V 3 bases, and 8 bases lay outside the gene matches. The CDR3 nucleotides read TGTGCCAGCAGTTTCCAGACTAGCGGAGACAAAGAGACCCAGTACTTC. Protein sequence: CASSFQTSGDKETQYF.